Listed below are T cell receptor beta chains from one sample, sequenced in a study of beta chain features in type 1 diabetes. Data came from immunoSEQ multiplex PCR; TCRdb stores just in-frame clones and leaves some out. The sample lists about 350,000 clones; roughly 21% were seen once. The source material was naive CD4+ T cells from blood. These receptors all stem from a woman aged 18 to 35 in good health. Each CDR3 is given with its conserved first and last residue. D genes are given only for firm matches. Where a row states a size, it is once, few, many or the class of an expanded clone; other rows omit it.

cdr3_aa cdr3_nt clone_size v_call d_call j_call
CASSPENWNEQFF TGTGCCAGCTCCCCGGAGAACTGGAATGAGCAGTTCTTC few TRBV18 NA TRBJ2-1
CAWSPQGIGPQHF TGTGCCTGGAGTCCGCAGGGGATCGGGCCCCAGCATTTT NA TRBV30 NA TRBJ1-5
CASSGQERWPQHF TGTGCCAGCAGTGGACAGGAGAGGTGGCCCCAGCATTTT NA TRBV2 NA TRBJ1-5
CASRGTSGTYNEQFF TGTGCCAGCAGGGGGACTAGCGGGACCTACAATGAGCAGTTCTTC few TRBV6-1 TRBD2 TRBJ2-1
CATADTQYF TGTGCCACAGCAGATACGCAGTATTTT NA TRBV7-9 NA TRBJ2-3
CASSQSPLKQFF TGCGCCAGCAGTCAATCCCCCCTTAAGCAGTTCTTC NA TRBV23-1 NA TRBJ2-1
CASARTSGYNEQFF TGCGCCAGCGCTAGAACTAGCGGTTACAATGAGCAGTTCTTC few TRBV5-1 TRBD2 TRBJ2-1
CASSIERTDTQYF TGTGCCAGTAGTATCGAGAGAACAGATACGCAGTATTTT NA TRBV19 NA TRBJ2-3
CASSPSRSSPLHF TGTGCCAGCAGCCCAAGTCGGTCTTCACCCCTCCACTTT few TRBV9 NA TRBJ1-6
CAWSGPTQGYGYTF TGTGCCTGGAGCGGGCCAACTCAGGGGTATGGCTACACCTTC NA TRBV30 NA TRBJ1-2
CASSQVGSGVPRYTF TGTGCCAGCAGCCAAGTCGGCTCAGGGGTACCCCGCTACACCTTC NA TRBV4-2 NA TRBJ1-2
CASSSRPSGAYEQYF TGTGCCAGCAGCTCACGACCTAGCGGGGCCTACGAGCAGTACTTC few TRBV7-2 TRBD2 TRBJ2-7
CASTRQGSDGYTF TGTGCCAGCACCCGACAGGGATCCGATGGCTACACCTTC NA TRBV5-4 TRBD1 TRBJ1-2
CASSEISLAGVYEQYF TGCGCCAGCAGTGAGATCTCCCTAGCGGGAGTCTACGAGCAGTACTTC NA TRBV10-2 TRBD2 TRBJ2-7
CASSFHRRPGAYEQYF TGTGCCAGCAGTTTCCACCGTCGGCCAGGCGCCTACGAGCAGTACTTC NA TRBV27 NA TRBJ2-7
CASSRDRGRGYTF TGTGCCAGTAGCCGGGACAGGGGTAGAGGCTACACCTTC few TRBV19 TRBD1 TRBJ1-2
CSVNKQGARDGAFF TGCAGCGTTAACAAACAGGGGGCCCGGGATGGAGCTTTCTTT NA TRBV29-1 TRBD1 TRBJ1-1
CATSYIVRGRAEQFF TGTGCCACCAGCTACATCGTTCGGGGGAGGGCTGAGCAGTTCTTC few TRBV15 TRBD2 TRBJ2-1
CASIREPSYNEQFF TGCGCCAGTATACGGGAGCCCTCCTACAATGAGCAGTTCTTC few TRBV5-1 NA TRBJ2-1
CASSPMTSRGAYEQYF TGCGCCAGCAGCCCGATGACTAGCCGGGGCGCCTACGAGCAGTACTTC once TRBV5-1 TRBD2 TRBJ2-7
CASSRVPGQVSEQFF TGCGCCAGCAGCCGAGTCCCGGGACAGGTTTCGGAGCAGTTCTTC NA TRBV5-1 TRBD1 TRBJ2-1
CASSPTSGGTYEQYF TGCGCCAGCAGCCCTACTAGCGGGGGGACATACGAGCAGTACTTC NA TRBV5-1 TRBD2 TRBJ2-7
CASSYDRTSGRSSYEQYF TGTGCCAGCAGCTACGATCGGACTAGCGGGAGGAGCTCCTACGAGCAGTACTTC few TRBV7-9 TRBD2 TRBJ2-7
CASSHTSGGIDTQYF TGCGCCAGCAGCCATACTAGCGGGGGAATAGATACGCAGTATTTT NA TRBV4-1 TRBD2 TRBJ2-3
CASKTGEPYTF TGTGCCAGCAAAACAGGGGAGCCGTACACCTTC NA TRBV2 TRBD1 TRBJ1-2
CAWSPPDTEAFF TGTGCCTGGAGTCCTCCGGACACTGAAGCTTTCTTT NA TRBV30 NA TRBJ1-1
CASSVGQGGYGYTF TGTGCCAGCAGCGTAGGACAGGGAGGCTATGGCTACACCTTC NA TRBV7-9 TRBD1 TRBJ1-2
CASSYSEGAINEQYF TGTGCCAGCAGTTACTCTGAGGGGGCTATTAACGAGCAGTACTTC NA TRBV6-5 TRBD1 TRBJ2-7
CASSIRDRGNYGYTF TGTGCCAGCAGCATCCGGGACAGGGGAAACTATGGCTACACCTTC few TRBV9 TRBD1 TRBJ1-2
CACERGGRTTYTF TGTGCCTGCGAACGCGGGGGGCGGACCACTTACACCTTC NA TRBV30 NA TRBJ1-2
CASNPLQSSTDTQYF TGTGCCAGCAACCCGTTACAGAGTTCCACAGATACGCAGTATTTT NA TRBV6-1 NA TRBJ2-3
CAWSFGGLPNTEAFF TGTGCCTGGAGTTTCGGGGGATTACCAAACACTGAAGCTTTCTTT NA TRBV30 NA TRBJ1-1
CAWTQNRGDGYTF TGTGCCTGGACCCAAAACAGGGGAGATGGCTACACCTTC few TRBV30 TRBD1 TRBJ1-2
CASSSSGTGVHEQFF TGTGCCAGCAGCTCCTCCGGGACAGGGGTGCATGAGCAGTTCTTC few TRBV7-2 TRBD1 TRBJ2-1
CASSPPTGSNHNTQYF TGTGCCAGCAGCCCTCCGACCGGGTCGAACCATAATACGCAGTATTTT few TRBV7-9 NA TRBJ2-3
CAWMPRPGHFTGELFF TGTGCCTGGATGCCGAGGCCGGGACACTTCACCGGGGAGCTGTTTTTT NA TRBV30 NA TRBJ2-2
CATLDSIGDIQYF TGCGCCACCCTGGACTCGATCGGTGACATTCAGTACTTC NA TRBV4-1 NA TRBJ2-4
CASGTARSYGYTF TGTGCTAGTGGGACTGCCCGGTCCTATGGCTACACCTTC few TRBV12-5 NA TRBJ1-2
CASSQGGGDYGYTF TGCGCCAGCAGCCAAGGAGGGGGTGACTATGGCTACACCTTC NA TRBV4-1 NA TRBJ1-2
CASSLSGVDIQYF TGTGCCAGCAGCTTATCAGGGGTCGACATTCAGTACTTC few TRBV11-3 NA TRBJ2-4
CSVDWANTIYF TGCAGCGTTGACTGGGCAAACACCATATATTTT NA TRBV29-1 NA TRBJ1-3
CASSFTGGAIKETQYF TGCGCCAGCAGTTTCACAGGGGGCGCGATAAAAGAGACCCAGTACTTC NA TRBV5-1 TRBD1 TRBJ2-5
CAISRQEYGYTF TGTGCCATCAGTCGACAGGAGTATGGCTACACCTTC few TRBV10-3 NA TRBJ1-2
CASSLVFSLAGGTDTQYF TGTGCCAGCAGCTTAGTATTCTCCCTAGCGGGGGGGACAGATACGCAGTATTTT NA TRBV7-2 TRBD2 TRBJ2-3
CARLPTGDSSTDTQYF TGTGCCAGGCTCCCGACAGGAGATTCTAGCACAGATACGCAGTATTTT NA TRBV21-1 NA TRBJ2-3
CASSRPQGNEQFF TGCGCCAGCAGCCGACCCCAGGGAAATGAGCAGTTCTTC few TRBV5-1 NA TRBJ2-1
CAWRKGGQPYEQYF TGTGCCTGGAGGAAAGGAGGGCAGCCCTACGAGCAGTACTTC few TRBV30 NA TRBJ2-7
CASSWRENNEQFF TGCGCCAGCAGCTGGCGGGAGAACAATGAGCAGTTCTTC few TRBV5-1 TRBD2 TRBJ2-1
CASRRQGAADTQYF TGCGCCAGCAGACGGCAGGGGGCCGCAGATACGCAGTATTTT few TRBV5-1 TRBD1 TRBJ2-3
CAWSVGRGSYNEQFF TGTGCCTGGAGTGTAGGGCGGGGCTCCTACAATGAGCAGTTCTTC few TRBV30 NA TRBJ2-1
CASSPGRGATEAFF TGTGCCAGTAGCCCTGGGCGGGGGGCGACTGAAGCTTTCTTT NA TRBV19 NA TRBJ1-1
CASSSRGGSGTDTQYF TGTGCCAGCAGCTCCCGGGGAGGTAGCGGGACAGATACGCAGTATTTT NA TRBV9 TRBD2 TRBJ2-3
CASSLGSSYEQYF TGTGCCAGCAGCTTAGGCAGCTCCTACGAGCAGTACTTC NA TRBV11-3 NA TRBJ2-7